Sequencing of this TCR beta chain was carried out in a study of blood T cells in healthy people across ages. The authors ran a second PCR of about 6 to 11 cycles using a sample-barcoded 5' primer and a J-beta primer mix. Every sample returned 2.5 million or more CDR3-containing paired-end reads. TCRdb re-derived calls from the 5' RACE reads in MiXCR, one entry per CDR3 protein. The sample contains 1.4 million to 1.5 million distinct CDR3 sequences, roughly 45% of which appear only once. The CDR3 loop spans 13 amino acids. Trimming pared 0 bases from V and 7 bases from J, leaving 9 bases between. CDR1 and CDR2 (germline): SGHRS, YFSETQ.

The rearrangement uses TRBV5-1 and TRBJ2-3; unclear D gene. The source is a woman in her late teens or twenties in good health. Sequenced input: blood. The DNA for the CDR3 is TGCGCCAGCAGCTTGGCGGACCGTAATACGCAGTATTTT. It yields the protein CASSLADRNTQYF.